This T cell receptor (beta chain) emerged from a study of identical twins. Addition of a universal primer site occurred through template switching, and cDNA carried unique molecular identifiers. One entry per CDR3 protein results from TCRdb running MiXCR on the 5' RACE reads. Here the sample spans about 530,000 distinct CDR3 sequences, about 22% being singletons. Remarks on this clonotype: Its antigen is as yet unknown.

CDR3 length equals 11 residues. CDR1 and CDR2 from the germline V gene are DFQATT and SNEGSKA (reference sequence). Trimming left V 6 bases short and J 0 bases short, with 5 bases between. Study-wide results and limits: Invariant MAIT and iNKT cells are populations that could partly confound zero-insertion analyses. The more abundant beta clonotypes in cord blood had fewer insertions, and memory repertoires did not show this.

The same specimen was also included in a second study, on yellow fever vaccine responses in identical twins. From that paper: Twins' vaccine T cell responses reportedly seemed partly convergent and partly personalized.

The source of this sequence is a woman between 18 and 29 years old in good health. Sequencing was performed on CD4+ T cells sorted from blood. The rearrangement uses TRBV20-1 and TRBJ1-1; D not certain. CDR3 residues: CSATVNTEAFF. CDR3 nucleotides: TGCAGTGCAACAGTGAACACTGAAGCTTTCTTT.